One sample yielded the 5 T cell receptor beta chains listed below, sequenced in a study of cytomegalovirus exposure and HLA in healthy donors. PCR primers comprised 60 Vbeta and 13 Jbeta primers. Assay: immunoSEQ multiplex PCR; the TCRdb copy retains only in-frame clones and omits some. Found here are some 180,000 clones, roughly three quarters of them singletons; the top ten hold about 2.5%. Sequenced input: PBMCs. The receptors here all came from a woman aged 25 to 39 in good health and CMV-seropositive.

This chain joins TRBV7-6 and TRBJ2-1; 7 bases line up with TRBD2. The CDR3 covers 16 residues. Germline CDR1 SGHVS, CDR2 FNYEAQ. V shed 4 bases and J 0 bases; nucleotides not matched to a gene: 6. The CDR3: CASSSPAGSSYNEQFF. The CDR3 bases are TGTGCCAGCAGCTCTCCAGCGGGGAGCTCCTACAATGAGCAGTTCTTC. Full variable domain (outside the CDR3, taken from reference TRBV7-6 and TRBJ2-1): GAGVSQSPRYKVTKRGQDVALRCDPISGHVSLYWYRQALGQGPEFLTYFNYEAQQDKSGLPNDRFSAERPEGSISTLTIQRTEQRDSAMYRCASSSPAGSSYNEQFFGPGTRLTVL.

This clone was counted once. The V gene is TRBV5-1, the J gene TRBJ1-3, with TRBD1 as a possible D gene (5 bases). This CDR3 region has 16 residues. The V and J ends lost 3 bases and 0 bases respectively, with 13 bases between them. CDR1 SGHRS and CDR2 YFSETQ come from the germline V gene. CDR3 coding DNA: TGCGCCAGCAGCTCCGCAACAGGCTTCTCTGGAAACACCATATATTTT. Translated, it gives CASSSATGFSGNTIYF.

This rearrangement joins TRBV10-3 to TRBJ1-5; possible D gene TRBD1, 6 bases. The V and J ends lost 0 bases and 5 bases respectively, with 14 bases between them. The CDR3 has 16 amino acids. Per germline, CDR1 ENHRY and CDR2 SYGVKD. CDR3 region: CAISESGGDGDQPQHF. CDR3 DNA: TGTGCCATCAGTGAGTCTGGGGGCGATGGGGATCAGCCCCAGCATTTT.

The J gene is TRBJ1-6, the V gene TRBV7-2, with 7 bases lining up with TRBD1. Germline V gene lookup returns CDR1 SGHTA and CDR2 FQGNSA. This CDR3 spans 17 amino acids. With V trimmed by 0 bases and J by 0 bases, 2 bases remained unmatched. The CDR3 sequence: CASSLATGISYNSPLHF. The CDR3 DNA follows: TGTGCCAGCAGCTTAGCGACAGGGATCTCCTATAATTCACCCCTCCACTTT.

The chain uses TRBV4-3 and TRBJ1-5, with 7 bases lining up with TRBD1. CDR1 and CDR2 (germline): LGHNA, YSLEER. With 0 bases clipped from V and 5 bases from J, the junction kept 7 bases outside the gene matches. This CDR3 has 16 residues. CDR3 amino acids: CASSQEWTGKDQPQHF. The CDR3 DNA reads TGCGCCAGCAGCCAAGAGTGGACAGGAAAAGATCAGCCCCAGCATTTT.